The 9 T cell receptor beta chains listed next were all sequenced from one sample in a study of Graves' ophthalmopathy and Graves' hyperthyroidism. Amplification of the TCR beta CDR3 regions used RNA transcripts (as template). Second-round multiplex PCR came after first-round RT-PCR with HTBI primers. MiXCR, applied by TCRdb to the multiplex PCR reads, yields one record per CDR3 protein. The profile covers roughly 400,000 distinct CDR3 sequences, with approximately 17% appearing a single time and roughly 2.3% taken by the ten largest. The material sequenced was peripheral blood. All receptors come from an adult woman with stable Graves' hyperthyroidism.

This clonotype was recorded many times. J is TRBJ1-5 and V is TRBV19; a possible D gene is TRBD1 (6 bases). Germline CDR1 LNHDA, CDR2 SQIVND (reference sequence). The CDR3 runs to 14 residues. Trimming left V 7 bases short and J 4 bases short, with 14 bases between. The CDR3 DNA reads as TGTGCCAGTACCGACAGGTCTTCAAATCAGCCCCAGCATTTT. It yields the protein CASTDRSSNQPQHF.

The table lists this clonotype with many counts. The rearrangement links TRBV15 to TRBJ1-1, with a possible D match to TRBD1 (6 bases). V was clipped by 3 bases and J by 8 bases, with 7 bases between them. The CDR3 is 11 amino acids. Germline lookup yields CDR1 LNHNV and CDR2 YYDKDF (reference sequence). The CDR3 here is CATSSTGEAFF. The CDR3 coding sequence is TGTGCCACCAGCAGTACAGGGGAAGCTTTCTTT.

This clonotype was observed many times. The chain combines TRBV29-1 with TRBJ2-2; 9 bases are a match to TRBD1. The V segment lost 4 bases and the J segment 3 bases; nucleotides outside the gene matches: 6. This CDR3 comprises 15 residues. Germline V gene sequence: CDR1 SQVTM, CDR2 ANQGSEA. This CDR3 is CSVGGDRVDTGELFF. The CDR3 DNA reads as TGCAGCGTTGGGGGGGACAGGGTCGACACCGGGGAGCTGTTTTTT.

This clonotype was picked up many times. This chain joins TRBV28 and TRBJ1-1, with unresolved D. There are 14 residues in the CDR3. Germline CDR1 and CDR2: MDHEN and SYDVKM. V shed 4 bases and J shed 0 bases, with 9 bases lying between them. This chain's CDR3 is CASSSPSLNTEAFF. The CDR3 coding sequence is TGTGCCAGCAGTTCCCCTTCTTTGAACACTGAAGCTTTCTTT.

J is TRBJ2-5 and V is TRBV6-1; 12 positions match TRBD2. Germline assignment: CDR1 MNHNS and CDR2 SASEGT. This CDR3 has 15 residues. After removal of 7 bases from V and 1 base from J, the junction contained 4 bases not matched to a gene. CDR3 protein: CASTRLAGAQETQYF. DNA for the CDR3: TGTGCCAGCACCCGACTAGCGGGGGCCCAAGAGACCCAGTACTTC.

This clonotype was detected ten times or more. The chain combines TRBV9 with TRBJ1-2; TRBD1 agrees at 7 bases. Germline values: CDR1 SGDLS, CDR2 YYNGEE. V lost 0 bases and J lost 7; bases outside the gene matches: 9. This CDR3 comprises 15 residues. The CDR3, as DNA: TGTGCCAGCAGCGTAGACAGGGGTTTTCAAGTTGGCTACACCTTC. Its translation is CASSVDRGFQVGYTF.

This clonotype appeared a few times. The V call is TRBV19, the J call TRBJ2-4; 8 positions agree with TRBD1. The V segment lost 6 bases and the J segment 0 bases; nucleotides outside the gene matches: 7. CDR3 length: 16 amino acids. Germline CDR1 reads LNHDA; CDR2 reads SQIVND (reference sequence). For the CDR3, the DNA is TGTGCCAGTAGCATACGGGACAGGTTAGCCAAAAACATTCAGTACTTC. Translated: CASSIRDRLAKNIQYF.

This clonotype came up many times. J is TRBJ1-1 and V is TRBV20-1, with D unclear. V lost 5 bases and J lost 5, with 15 bases in between. The germline V gene encodes CDR1 DFQATT and CDR2 SNEGSKA (reference sequence). This CDR3 has 13 residues. The CDR3 protein is CSALGRVWTEAFF. The CDR3, as DNA: TGCAGTGCTCTTGGGAGGGTTTGGACTGAAGCTTTCTTT.

This clonotype was seen at least ten times. This chain connects TRBV12-3 or TRBV12-4 to TRBJ2-7; 7 bases match TRBD2. The CDR3 is 13 amino acids. The V and J ends lost 5 bases and 7 bases, in that order; junction bases with no gene match: 8. The CDR3 coding sequence is TGTGCCAGCAGTCCCGGACTAGTTAGTGAGCAGTACTTC. Translating it yields CASSPGLVSEQYF.